The 22 T cell receptor beta chains given below trace back to one sample, sequenced in a study of blood T cells in healthy people across ages. The use of a sample-barcoded 5' primer and a J-beta primer mix characterized a second PCR of roughly 6 to 12 cycles. TCRdb re-called the 5' RACE reads through MiXCR, storing one row per CDR3 protein. The sample consists of about 640,000 distinct CDR3 sequences, 58% of them appearing once. The sample was blood. These receptors came from a man aged 60-69 years in good health.

A note on this clonotype: Relative to the germline gene, one junction end is altered; a read error may explain this. This chain joins TRBV5-5 and TRBJ2-1, with a tentative D call TRBD2 (5 bases). There are 12 residues in the CDR3. Germline CDR1 reads SGHKS; CDR2 reads YYEKEE (reference sequence). CDR3 nucleotides: TGTGCCAGCAGCTTGGCGGGAAATGGGCAGTTCTTC. It is translated as CASSLAGNGQFF.

This clonotype appeared a single time. This chain connects TRBV6-6 to TRBJ1-5; no reliable D call. The CDR3 runs to 15 residues. Trimming shortened V by 2 bases and J by 0 bases, and 8 bases separated the two germline ends. Germline loops: CDR1 MNHNY, CDR2 SVGAGI (reference sequence). The CDR3 DNA follows: TGTGCCAGCAGTTACGGCAGCTATAGCAATCAGCCCCAGCATTTT. Translated, it gives CASSYGSYSNQPQHF.

This clonotype was recorded once. The chain joins TRBV20-1 to TRBJ2-1; tentatively, D is TRBD2 (5 bases). Germline loops: CDR1 DFQATT, CDR2 SNEGSKA (reference sequence). V shed 5 bases and J shed 8 bases, with 19 bases lying between them. This CDR3 has 14 residues. The CDR3 sequence is CSAPRVDPRDEQFF. The DNA for the CDR3 is TGCAGTGCTCCGCGGGTGGACCCCCGGGATGAGCAGTTCTTC.

This clonotype was seen only once. The chain has TRBV5-1 and TRBJ2-4, with 9 bases identical to TRBD2. The end of the DNA aligns better with TRBJ2-7, so the J call may be wrong. CDR3 length: 15 residues. The germline V gene has CDR1 SGHRS and CDR2 YFSETQ. As DNA, the CDR3 is TGCGCCAGCAGCCCGACTAGCGGACATATCTACGAGCAGTACTTC. Amino acids: CASSPTSGHIYEQYF.

The chain recombines TRBV11-2 with TRBJ1-2; tentative D call: TRBD1 (5 bases). Deletions cut 0 bases from V and 7 bases from J, with 15 bases between. The germline gives CDR1 SGHAT, CDR2 FQNNGV. The CDR3 consists of 15 residues. CDR3 sequence reads: CASSLDQGPGRGYTF. The CDR3 region has the DNA TGTGCCAGCAGCTTAGATCAGGGACCGGGACGTGGCTACACCTTC.

The chain joins TRBV5-1 to TRBJ2-5; TRBD2 matches 9 bases. The CDR3 totals 18 residues. Unmatched junction bases numbered 13, after V lost 0 bases and J lost 4 bases. CDR1 and CDR2 from the germline V gene are SGHRS and YFSETQ. Here the CDR3 reads CASSLGASGDAAGETQYF. Written as DNA, the CDR3 is TGCGCCAGCAGCTTGGGAGCTAGCGGGGACGCGGCGGGAGAGACCCAGTACTTC.

J is TRBJ2-5 and V is TRBV7-9, with no clear D. V was shortened by 7 bases and J by 2 bases, with 14 bases between the two germline ends. This CDR3 contains 14 residues. CDR1 SEHNR and CDR2 FQNEAQ come from the germline V gene (reference sequence). The CDR3: CASTLFLLQETQYF. In DNA form, the CDR3 reads TGTGCCAGCACCCTTTTTCTTCTTCAAGAGACCCAGTACTTC.

CDR3 in amino acids: CSVQLGLLNIQYF. The CDR3 coding sequence is TGCAGCGTTCAATTAGGGCTCCTAAACATTCAGTACTTC. The chain couples TRBV29-1 to TRBJ2-4, with D uncertain. Per germline, CDR1 SQVTM and CDR2 ANQGSEA. Trimming shortened V by 5 bases and J by 6 bases, and 14 bases separated the two germline ends. The CDR3 covers 13 residues.

The V and J genes are TRBV5-5 and TRBJ2-6; no clear D. Germline V CDR1 and CDR2: SGHKS, YYEKEE (reference sequence). The CDR3 runs to 14 residues. Trimming shortened V by 4 bases and J by 4 bases, and 9 bases separated the two germline ends. CDR3 DNA: TGTGCCAGCAGCCCCCCGTTAGGGGCCAACGTCCTGACTTTC. As protein: CASSPPLGANVLTF.

CDR3 sequence: CASRRGLNTGELFF. The CDR3 DNA reads TGCGCCAGCAGAAGGGGGCTTAACACCGGGGAGCTGTTTTTT. The V call is TRBV5-1, the J call TRBJ2-2; 7 bases fit TRBD1. Trimming took 5 bases from V and 2 from J; bases not matched to a gene: 3. Germline V gene data show CDR1 as SGHRS and CDR2 as YFSETQ. The CDR3 loop spans 14 amino acids.

The gene calls are TRBV6-5 and TRBJ1-4, with a possible D match to TRBD1 (6 bases). Deletions cut 3 bases from V and 2 bases from J, with 13 bases between. Germline V gene data show CDR1 as MNHEY and CDR2 as SVGAGI. The CDR3 covers 16 residues. The CDR3 nucleotides read TGTGCCAGCAGTTATGGGACACCTGGGACTAATGAAAAACTGTTTTTT. It translates to CASSYGTPGTNEKLFF.

This clonotype was seen only a few times. V and J are TRBV7-2 and TRBJ2-1; TRBD2 aligns across 8 bases. This CDR3 spans 16 amino acids. The V gene end was trimmed by 1 base and the J gene end by 4 bases; junction bases not matched to a gene: 6. CDR1 is SGHTA, CDR2 FQGNSA, per germline. The CDR3 is CASSLEGTRRYNEQFF. DNA for the CDR3: TGTGCCAGCAGCTTAGAAGGGACTAGACGGTACAATGAGCAGTTCTTC.

The chain is built from TRBV19 and TRBJ2-1; no firm D call. Germline assignment: CDR1 LNHDA and CDR2 SQIVND (reference sequence). The CDR3 covers 13 residues. Deletions cut 7 bases from V and 1 base from J, with 8 bases between. The DNA of the CDR3 is TGTGCCAGTACTCGGTCTTCCTACAATGAGCAGTTCTTC. Translated, it gives CASTRSSYNEQFF.

The V call is TRBV7-9, the J call TRBJ2-7; D possibly corresponds to TRBD1 (7 bases). The CDR3 is 14 residues long. Germline CDR1 reads SEHNR; CDR2 reads FQNEAQ (reference sequence). Trimming removed 7 bases from V and 4 bases from J, with 17 bases in between. CDR3 amino acids: CASTGTAGGYEQYF. CDR3 nucleotides: TGTGCCAGCACCGGGACGGCAGGGGGGTACGAGCAGTACTTC.

CDR3 DNA: TGCGCCAGCAGCTTGGGAGGTGAAGGAGTGAGCTATGGCTACACCTTC. Its protein product is CASSLGGEGVSYGYTF. The chain uses TRBV5-1 and TRBJ1-2; D is undetermined. V lost 0 bases and J 4 bases, leaving 16 bases between the germline ends. The CDR3 has 16 amino acids. CDR1 and CDR2 (germline): SGHRS, YFSETQ.

The J gene is TRBJ2-3, the V gene TRBV5-1; 7 nucleotides line up with TRBD1. The CDR3 has 16 residues. V lost 4 bases, J lost 1 base, and 9 bases stayed unmatched. Germline V gene data show CDR1 as SGHRS and CDR2 as YFSETQ. The CDR3 region is CASSPILTGGTDTQYF. DNA of the CDR3: TGCGCCAGCAGCCCTATACTAACAGGGGGCACAGATACGCAGTATTTT. The variable domain in full, completed from reference TRBV5-1 and TRBJ2-3, reads KAGVTQTPRYLIKTRGQQVTLSCSPISGHRSVSWYQQTPGQGLQFLFEYFSETQRNKGNFPGRFSGRQFSNSRSEMNVSTLELGDSALYLCASSPILTGGTDTQYFGPGTRLTVL.

This sequence joins TRBV9 and TRBJ2-5; 8 bases align to TRBD2. CDR3 length: 15 amino acids. CDR1 is SGDLS and CDR2 is YYNGEE in the germline V gene. The J segment lost 4 bases and the V segment lost 2 bases, leaving 7 bases of the junction unmatched. The CDR3 sequence is CASSVAGGHPETQYF. CDR3 in DNA: TGTGCCAGCAGCGTCGCGGGGGGACACCCAGAGACCCAGTACTTC.

The chain joins TRBV7-9 to TRBJ1-4; 7 bases are a match to TRBD1. J gave up 4 bases and V 3 bases, and 5 bases lay outside the gene matches. The CDR3 has 15 amino acids. Germline loops: CDR1 SEHNR, CDR2 FQNEAQ (reference sequence). CDR3 sequence (DNA): TGTGCCAGCAGCTTGGGGGACAGTTATAATGAAAAACTGTTTTTT. It specifies CASSLGDSYNEKLFF.

This clonotype occurred a few times. This chain uses TRBV12-3 or TRBV12-4 with TRBJ1-2; 10 nucleotides line up with TRBD1. The V and J ends lost 6 bases and 5 bases, in that order; junction bases with no gene match: 6. The length of the CDR3 is 14 residues. This chain's CDR3 is CASREGQGTYGYTF. In DNA, the CDR3 is TGTGCCAGCAGGGAGGGACAGGGGACGTATGGCTACACCTTC.

The chain recombines TRBV4-1 with TRBJ2-3, with TRBD1 matching over 9 bases. The V segment lost 4 bases and the J segment 6 bases; nucleotides outside the gene matches: 8. This CDR3 is 15 amino acids long. The V gene's germline CDR1 is MGHRA and CDR2 YSYEKL. The CDR3 DNA sequence: TGCGCCAGCAGCCGCCAACAGGGGGCGAGGGATACGCAGTATTTT. Translated: CASSRQQGARDTQYF.

The chain employs TRBV28 and TRBJ2-4; TRBD1 agrees at 8 bases. Trimming took 3 bases from V and 0 from J; bases not matched to a gene: 4. The CDR3 contains 16 residues. Per germline, CDR1 MDHEN and CDR2 SYDVKM. The DNA for the CDR3 is TGTGCCAGCAGTTTTGGGACAGGTCTAGCCAAAAACATTCAGTACTTC. Translating gives CASSFGTGLAKNIQYF. The entire variable domain, with the rest obtained from reference TRBV28 and TRBJ2-4, is as follows: DVKVTQSSRYLVKRTGEKVFLECVQDMDHENMFWYRQDPGLGLRLIYFSYDVKMKEKGDIPEGYSVSREKKERFSLILESASTNQTSMYLCASSFGTGLAKNIQYFGAGTRLSVL.

The chain couples TRBV5-1 to TRBJ1-2; TRBD1 is a possible D gene (5 bases). The germline V and J ends were trimmed by 5 bases and 4 bases, with 12 bases remaining between them. The CDR3 sequence is 13 residues long. Germline CDR1 is SGHRS and CDR2 is YFSETQ. CDR3 in DNA: TGCGCCAGCAGGGCGGGGGATGGCTATGGCTACACCTTC. This encodes CASRAGDGYGYTF.